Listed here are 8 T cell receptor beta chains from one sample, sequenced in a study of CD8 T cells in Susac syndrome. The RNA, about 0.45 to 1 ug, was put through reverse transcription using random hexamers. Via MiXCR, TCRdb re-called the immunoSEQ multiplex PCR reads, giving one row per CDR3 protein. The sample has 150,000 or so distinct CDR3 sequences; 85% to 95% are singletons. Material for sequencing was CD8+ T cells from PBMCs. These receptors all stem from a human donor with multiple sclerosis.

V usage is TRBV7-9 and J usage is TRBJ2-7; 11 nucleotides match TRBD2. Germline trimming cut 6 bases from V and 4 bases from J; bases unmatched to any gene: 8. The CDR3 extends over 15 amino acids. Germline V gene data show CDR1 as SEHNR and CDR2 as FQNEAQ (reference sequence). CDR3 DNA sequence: TGTGCCAGCAGTCCTAGCGGGGGGCTCCCTTACGAGCAGTACTTC. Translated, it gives CASSPSGGLPYEQYF.

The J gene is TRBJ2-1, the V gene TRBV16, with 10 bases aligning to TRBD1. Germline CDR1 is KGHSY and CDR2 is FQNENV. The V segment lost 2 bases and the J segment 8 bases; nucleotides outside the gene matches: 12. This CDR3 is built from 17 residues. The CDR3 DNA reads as TGTGCCAGCAGCCAAATCGGGGACAGGGGAACTAACTATGAGCAGTTCTTC. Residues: CASSQIGDRGTNYEQFF.

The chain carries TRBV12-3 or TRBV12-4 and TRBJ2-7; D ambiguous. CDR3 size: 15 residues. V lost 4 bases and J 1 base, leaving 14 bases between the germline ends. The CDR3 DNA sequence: TGTGCCAGCAGTTCTCCTAAAGGTATATCCTACGAGCAGTACTTC. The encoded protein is CASSSPKGISYEQYF.

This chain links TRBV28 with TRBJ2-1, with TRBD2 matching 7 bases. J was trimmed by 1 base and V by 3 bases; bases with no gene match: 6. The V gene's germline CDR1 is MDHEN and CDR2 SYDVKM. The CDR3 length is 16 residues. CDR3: CASSFFRGESYNEQFF. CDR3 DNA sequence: TGTGCCAGCAGTTTCTTCCGGGGGGAGTCCTACAATGAGCAGTTCTTC.

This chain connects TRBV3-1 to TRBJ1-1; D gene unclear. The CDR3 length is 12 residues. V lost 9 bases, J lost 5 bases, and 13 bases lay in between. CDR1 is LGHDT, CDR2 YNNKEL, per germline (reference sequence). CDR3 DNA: TGTGCCAGTAGTAAACCGGGGACTGAAGCTTTCTTT. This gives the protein CASSKPGTEAFF.

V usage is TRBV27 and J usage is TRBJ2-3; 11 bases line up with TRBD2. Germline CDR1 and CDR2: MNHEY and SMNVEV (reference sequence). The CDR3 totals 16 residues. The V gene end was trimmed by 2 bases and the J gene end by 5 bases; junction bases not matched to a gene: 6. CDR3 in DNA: TGTGCCAGCAGTTTACGGGCTAGCGGGGGGATAGATACGCAGTATTTT. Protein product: CASSLRASGGIDTQYF.

CDR3 protein: CASSILQGREAFF. CDR3 sequence (DNA): TGTGCCAGCAGCATCCTCCAGGGACGTGAAGCTTTCTTT. The V gene is TRBV9, the J gene TRBJ1-1; D is possibly TRBD1 (5 bases). The CDR3 is 13 amino acids. The germline V and J ends were trimmed by 4 bases and 7 bases, with 14 bases remaining between them. The V gene's germline CDR1 is SGDLS and CDR2 YYNGEE.

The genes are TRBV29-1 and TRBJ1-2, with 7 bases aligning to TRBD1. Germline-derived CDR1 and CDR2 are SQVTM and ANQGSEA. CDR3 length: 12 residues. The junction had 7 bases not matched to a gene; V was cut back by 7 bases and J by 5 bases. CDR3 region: CSDHKQGYGYTF. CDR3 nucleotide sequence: TGCAGCGACCATAAACAGGGGTATGGCTACACCTTC.